The rows below give T cell receptor beta chains drawn from one sample of a study of T-cell reconstitution after alpha-beta-depleted transplantation in children. From the PCR reads, TCRdb called clonotypes with MiXCR, one entry per CDR3 protein. The sample holds 280,000 or so distinct CDR3 sequences, around a tenth seen once. This specimen consisted of peripheral blood, obtained 180 days after TCRalphabeta/CD19-depleted stem cell transplant. All receptors come from a male patient aged 2-9 years who had a stem cell transplant for chronic granulomatous disease, so the T cells may come from the graft donor. CDR3s include the opening cysteine and the closing phenylalanine or tryptophan. Fields, in order: J gene, D gene, V gene, clone size, CDR3 protein, CDR3 DNA. A D gene is named only where the DNA matches it firmly. Size tells how often a clone was seen (once, few, many) or the class of an expanded clone, and some rows leave it out.

j_gene: TRBJ2-1
d_gene: TRBD2
v_gene: TRBV7-2
abundance: many
CDR3aa: CASSSPTLREANEQFF
CDR3nt: TGTGCCAGCAGCTCCCCTACTTTGCGGGAGGCCAATGAGCAGTTCTTC

j_gene: TRBJ2-1
d_gene: TRBD2
v_gene: TRBV7-9
abundance: -
CDR3aa: CASSLARGGGEQFF
CDR3nt: TGTGCCAGCAGCTTAGCGCGGGGGGGTGGTGAGCAGTTCTTC

j_gene: TRBJ2-1
d_gene: TRBD1
v_gene: TRBV15
abundance: many
CDR3aa: CATSIRDRNNEQFF
CDR3nt: TGTGCCACCAGCATCCGGGACAGAAACAATGAGCAGTTCTTC

j_gene: TRBJ2-7
d_gene: TRBD2
v_gene: TRBV3-1
abundance: many
CDR3aa: CASSQGPGGYEQYF
CDR3nt: TGTGCCAGCAGCCAAGGTCCGGGAGGGTACGAGCAGTACTTC

j_gene: TRBJ2-1
d_gene: -
v_gene: TRBV15
abundance: many
CDR3aa: CATSRGRMFYDEQFF
CDR3nt: TGTGCCACCAGCAGAGGTAGGATGTTTTACGATGAGCAGTTCTTC

j_gene: TRBJ1-1
d_gene: TRBD1
v_gene: TRBV20-1
abundance: many
CDR3aa: CSARDRTGGKAFF
CDR3nt: TGCAGTGCTAGAGATCGAACAGGGGGCAAAGCTTTCTTT

j_gene: TRBJ2-7
d_gene: TRBD2
v_gene: TRBV6-5
abundance: many
CDR3aa: CASSYSAGGWEQYF
CDR3nt: TGTGCCAGCAGTTACTCGGCGGGGGGCTGGGAGCAGTACTTC

j_gene: TRBJ2-1
d_gene: -
v_gene: TRBV27
abundance: -
CDR3aa: CASHRSQREQFF
CDR3nt: TGTGCCAGCCACCGGTCCCAGAGAGAGCAGTTCTTC

j_gene: TRBJ1-6
d_gene: -
v_gene: TRBV18
abundance: many
CDR3aa: CASSTGNAYNSPLHF
CDR3nt: TGTGCCAGCTCAACGGGAAACGCTTATAATTCACCCCTCCACTTT

j_gene: TRBJ2-5
d_gene: -
v_gene: TRBV20-1
abundance: many
CDR3aa: CSARDLPLFETQYF
CDR3nt: TGCAGTGCTAGGGACTTACCTTTATTTGAGACCCAGTACTTC

j_gene: TRBJ2-7
d_gene: TRBD2
v_gene: TRBV28
abundance: few
CDR3aa: CATTWLGLPGGEQYF
CDR3nt: TGTGCCACTACATGGCTGGGACTACCTGGCGGCGAGCAGTACTTC

j_gene: TRBJ2-1
d_gene: -
v_gene: TRBV18
abundance: few
CDR3aa: CASSHYAEESGQFF
CDR3nt: TGTGCCAGCTCACACTACGCCGAGGAAAGTGGGCAGTTCTTC

j_gene: TRBJ1-2
d_gene: -
v_gene: TRBV12-3/TRBV12-4
abundance: once
CDR3aa: CASTPRENYGDTF
CDR3nt: TGTGCCAGCACCCCCAGAGAAAACTATGGCGACACCTTC

j_gene: TRBJ2-1
d_gene: TRBD2
v_gene: TRBV20-1
abundance: many
CDR3aa: CSAGRTSGRGYNEQFF
CDR3nt: TGCAGTGCTGGACGGACTAGCGGGAGGGGATACAATGAGCAGTTCTTC

j_gene: TRBJ2-3
d_gene: TRBD1
v_gene: TRBV12-3/TRBV12-4
abundance: many
CDR3aa: CASSRGQNPADTQYF
CDR3nt: TGTGCCAGCAGTCGGGGACAGAACCCTGCAGATACGCAGTATTTT

j_gene: TRBJ2-3
d_gene: TRBD1
v_gene: TRBV28
abundance: many
CDR3aa: CASSLGGGQGPDTQYF
CDR3nt: TGTGCCAGCAGTTTGGGGGGGGGACAGGGCCCAGATACGCAGTATTTT

j_gene: TRBJ2-5
d_gene: -
v_gene: TRBV6-5
abundance: many
CDR3aa: CASSYVTARETQYF
CDR3nt: TGTGCCAGCAGTTATGTAACGGCGCGGGAGACCCAGTACTTC

j_gene: TRBJ2-3
d_gene: -
v_gene: TRBV18
abundance: many
CDR3aa: CASSPWGDTQYF
CDR3nt: TGTGCCAGCTCACCGTGGGGAGATACGCAGTATTTT

j_gene: TRBJ1-1
d_gene: -
v_gene: TRBV6-2/TRBV6-3
abundance: many
CDR3aa: CASRPGSTEAFF
CDR3nt: TGTGCCAGCAGGCCAGGGAGCACTGAAGCTTTCTTT

j_gene: TRBJ1-2
d_gene: TRBD1
v_gene: TRBV5-1
abundance: many
CDR3aa: CASRRIGEQGASGYTF
CDR3nt: TGCGCCAGCAGGAGGATCGGGGAACAGGGGGCGAGTGGCTACACCTTC

j_gene: TRBJ2-1
d_gene: -
v_gene: TRBV29-1
abundance: many
CDR3aa: CSVRGKLSGYNEQFF
CDR3nt: TGCAGCGTGAGAGGAAAGTTGAGCGGCTACAATGAGCAGTTCTTC

j_gene: TRBJ2-5
d_gene: -
v_gene: TRBV5-1
abundance: many
CDR3aa: CASSGGSMGETQYF
CDR3nt: TGCGCCAGCAGCGGGGGCTCAATGGGGGAGACCCAGTACTTC

j_gene: TRBJ2-7
d_gene: TRBD2
v_gene: TRBV11-2
abundance: few
CDR3aa: CASSLVLPAGVEQYF
CDR3nt: TGTGCCAGCAGCTTAGTTCTTCCAGCGGGGGTTGAGCAGTACTTC

j_gene: TRBJ2-5
d_gene: -
v_gene: TRBV3-1
abundance: many
CDR3aa: CASSPSQVGTQYF
CDR3nt: TGTGCCAGCAGCCCGAGCCAAGTTGGGACCCAGTACTTC

j_gene: TRBJ2-2
d_gene: -
v_gene: TRBV2
abundance: many
CDR3aa: CASTRTGELFF
CDR3nt: TGTGCCAGCACGAGAACCGGGGAGCTGTTTTTT

j_gene: TRBJ2-7
d_gene: TRBD2
v_gene: TRBV12-3/TRBV12-4
abundance: many
CDR3aa: CASSGTSAVGSSYEQYF
CDR3nt: TGTGCCAGCAGCGGGACTAGCGCCGTGGGCAGCTCCTACGAGCAGTACTTC

j_gene: TRBJ2-1
d_gene: TRBD2
v_gene: TRBV20-1
abundance: many
CDR3aa: CSASGGRGYNEQFF
CDR3nt: TGCAGTGCTAGCGGCGGGAGGGGATACAATGAGCAGTTCTTC

j_gene: TRBJ2-3
d_gene: -
v_gene: TRBV18
abundance: many
CDR3aa: CASSLNPIGADTQYF
CDR3nt: TGTGCCAGCTCACTCAACCCTATTGGTGCAGATACGCAGTATTTT

j_gene: TRBJ1-1
d_gene: -
v_gene: TRBV20-1
abundance: many
CDR3aa: CSAMQGNTEAFF
CDR3nt: TGCAGTGCTATGCAAGGTAACACTGAAGCTTTCTTT